This is a list of T cell receptor beta chains from one sample in a study of blood T cell repertoires in COVID-19. The repertoire was sequenced with immunoSEQ multiplex PCR; TCRdb's copy has only in-frame clones and lacks some. The repertoire holds more than 200,000 clones, with 70% to 90% as singletons. Sequencing was performed on PBMCs or T cells enriched from blood (not recorded which). All receptors come from a woman between 50 and 59 years old who had recovered from COVID-19. Both conserved end residues are part of each CDR3. The D gene is left open where the match is weak. The size field is filled for only some rows; it gives once, few, many or a size class.

V	J	length	size	D	CDR3	DNA
TRBV14	TRBJ2-7	14	-	-	CASSPRQLWGEQYF	TGTGCCAGCAGCCCCCGACAGCTATGGGGCGAGCAGTACTTC
TRBV5-1	TRBJ1-6	14	-	TRBD1	CASSLTGGPSPLHF	TGCGCCAGCAGCTTGACAGGGGGACCGTCACCCCTCCACTTT
TRBV3-1/TRBV3-2	TRBJ1-1	12	few	-	CASSQARTEAFF	TGTGCCAGCAGCCAAGCCCGGACTGAAGCTTTCTTT
TRBV28	TRBJ1-5	15	-	-	CASSLSDRTYQPQHF	TGTGCCAGCAGTTTATCCGACAGGACTTATCAGCCCCAGCATTTT
TRBV7-6	TRBJ2-3	13	few	TRBD2	CASRRELTDTQYF	TGTGCCAGCAGGCGGGAGTTGACAGATACGCAGTATTTT
TRBV28	TRBJ2-3	14	-	TRBD2	CASRGSGTLDTQYF	TGTGCCAGCAGGGGTAGCGGGACTTTAGATACGCAGTATTTT
TRBV21-1	TRBJ2-3	17	-	-	CASSTRVGTSGRDTQYF	TGTGCCAGCAGCACCCGGGTCGGGACTAGCGGGAGGGATACGCAGTATTTT
TRBV7-3	TRBJ1-1	14	-	TRBD1	CASSTQGYSTEAFF	TGTGCCAGCAGCACACAGGGGTATAGCACTGAAGCTTTCTTT
TRBV10-3	TRBJ2-7	15	-	TRBD1	CAISPGTGVLYEQYF	TGTGCCATCTCCCCCGGGACAGGGGTCCTCTACGAGCAGTACTTC
TRBV24-1	TRBJ2-3	13	-	TRBD2	CATSEPGTSTQYF	TGTGCCACCAGTGAGCCCGGGACTAGCACGCAGTATTTT
TRBV29-1	TRBJ2-7	17	-	TRBD1	CSVAGQVIGLSAYEQYF	TGCAGCGTTGCCGGACAGGTGATCGGGTTAAGCGCCTACGAGCAGTACTTC
TRBV29-1	TRBJ1-3	12	-	TRBD1	CSGTGAGNTIYF	TGCAGCGGAACAGGGGCTGGAAACACCATATATTTT
TRBV6-2/TRBV6-3	TRBJ1-6	16	few	TRBD1	CASSRTGGAGNSPLHF	TGTGCCAGCAGTCGCACAGGGGGCGCTGGAAATTCACCCCTCCACTTT
TRBV15	TRBJ2-1	16	-	TRBD2	CATSRDLAGEYNEQFF	TGTGCCACCAGCAGAGATCTAGCGGGAGAGTACAATGAGCAGTTCTTC
TRBV3-1/TRBV3-2	TRBJ2-1	17	-	-	CASSQDRGGFCYNEQFF	TGTGCCAGCAGCCAAGATAGGGGGGGGTTTTGCTACAATGAGCAGTTCTTC
TRBV29-1	TRBJ1-1	13	-	-	CSVGRWADTEAFF	TGCAGCGTCGGGAGGTGGGCGGACACTGAAGCTTTCTTT
TRBV7-3	TRBJ2-7	14	few	-	CASSTPEVGYEQYF	TGTGCCAGCAGCACCCCCGAGGTGGGCTACGAGCAGTACTTC
TRBV5-1	TRBJ2-1	17	-	TRBD2	CASSLAGTSGPYNEQFF	TGCGCCAGCAGCTTGGCGGGGACTAGCGGCCCCTACAATGAGCAGTTCTTC
TRBV6-6	TRBJ2-1	15	-	TRBD2	CASRPSGSSYNEQFF	TGTGCCAGCAGGCCTAGCGGAAGCTCCTACAATGAGCAGTTCTTC
TRBV7-2	TRBJ1-1	14	-	-	CASSFDRLNTEAFF	TGTGCCAGCAGCTTCGACAGATTGAACACTGAAGCTTTCTTT
TRBV5-1	TRBJ2-2	16	-	TRBD1	CASSLGGQGNTGELFF	TGCGCCAGCAGCTTGGGGGGACAGGGGAACACCGGGGAGCTGTTTTTT
TRBV25-1	TRBJ1-4	14	once	-	CASSGDATNEKLFF	TGTGCCAGCAGTGGAGATGCAACTAATGAAAAACTGTTTTTT
TRBV5-1	TRBJ2-3	14	-	-	CASSLVPGTDTQYF	TGCGCCAGCAGCTTGGTTCCGGGAACCGATACGCAGTATTTT
TRBV11-3	TRBJ2-1	19	-	TRBD2	CASSQEGWTSRCSYNEQFF	TGTGCCAGCAGCCAAGAGGGATGGACTAGCCGCTGCTCCTACAATGAGCAGTTCTTC
TRBV6-5	TRBJ2-5	14	-	-	CASSPTGGGETQYF	TGTGCCAGCAGTCCAACGGGGGGCGGAGAGACCCAGTACTTC
TRBV5-4	TRBJ1-2	13	-	-	CASSLGQDYGYTF	TGTGCCAGCAGCTTGGGTCAGGACTATGGCTACACCTTC
TRBV5-1	TRBJ1-6	14	-	TRBD1	CASSLGQGGSPLHF	TGCGCCAGCAGCTTAGGACAGGGCGGCTCACCCCTCCACTTT
TRBV24-1	TRBJ2-7	13	-	TRBD1	CATRDNRGNEQYF	TGTGCCACCAGGGACAACAGGGGGAACGAGCAGTACTTC
TRBV10-3	TRBJ1-5	14	-	-	CAISDQGIGQPQHF	TGTGCCATCAGTGACCAGGGGATTGGTCAGCCCCAGCATTTT
TRBV4-1	TRBJ2-1	16	-	TRBD1	CASSQGTGSKYNEQFF	TGCGCCAGCAGCCAAGGGACAGGTTCGAAGTACAATGAGCAGTTCTTC
TRBV19	TRBJ2-2	16	few	TRBD2	CASSRSSGGDTGELFF	TGTGCCAGTAGTAGATCCAGCGGGGGTGATACCGGGGAGCTGTTTTTT
TRBV30	TRBJ2-7	14	-	-	CAWRLQGLVDEQYF	TGTGCCTGGAGACTCCAGGGCCTGGTGGACGAGCAGTACTTC
TRBV6-4	TRBJ2-7	19	-	TRBD2	CASSDRIRTSGRSSYEQYF	TGTGCCAGCAGTGACCGGATAAGGACTAGCGGGAGGAGCTCCTACGAGCAGTACTTC
TRBV19	TRBJ2-7	12	-	-	CASSSGGAEQYF	TGTGCCAGTAGTAGCGGGGGCGCAGAGCAGTACTTC
TRBV30	TRBJ1-2	13	-	TRBD1	CAWGKGQGNGYTF	TGTGCCTGGGGGAAGGGACAGGGCAATGGCTACACCTTC
TRBV15	TRBJ1-1	14	-	-	CATSRGLFNTEAFF	TGTGCCACCAGCAGGGGCCTGTTCAACACTGAAGCTTTCTTT
TRBV15	TRBJ1-1	16	-	-	CATSRDTVQVNTEAFF	TGTGCCACCAGCAGAGACACCGTACAGGTGAACACTGAAGCTTTCTTT
TRBV4-2	TRBJ1-5	14	-	-	CASSQEASNQPQHF	TGTGCCAGCAGCCAAGAGGCAAGCAATCAGCCCCAGCATTTT
TRBV12-3/TRBV12-4	TRBJ1-1	13	-	-	CASKRVLATEAFF	TGTGCCAGCAAGAGGGTGCTCGCCACTGAAGCTTTCTTT
TRBV6-5	TRBJ2-7	14	once	-	CASKSRRDTLEQYF	TGTGCCAGCAAGTCCCGCCGGGACACACTCGAGCAGTACTTC
TRBV19	TRBJ2-7	14	-	-	CASSPRAQDYEQYF	TGTGCCAGTAGTCCCAGAGCCCAGGACTACGAGCAGTACTTC
TRBV5-8	TRBJ1-2	16	-	TRBD1	CASSLVVTGASFGYTF	TGTGCCAGCAGCTTGGTTGTGACAGGGGCCTCTTTTGGCTACACCTTC
TRBV20-1	TRBJ2-1	18	-	TRBD2	CSASSELAGRSSYNEQFF	TGCAGTGCTAGTTCAGAACTAGCGGGGAGGAGCTCCTACAATGAGCAGTTCTTC
TRBV19	TRBJ2-1	15	few	TRBD2	CASSTLAGDYNEQFF	TGTGCCAGTAGTACGCTAGCGGGAGATTACAATGAGCAGTTCTTC
TRBV9	TRBJ2-7	14	-	TRBD1	CASSGSTGGGEQYF	TGTGCCAGCAGCGGATCAACAGGGGGCGGCGAGCAGTACTTC
TRBV10-3	TRBJ2-7	15	-	-	CAISESVSGFHEQYF	TGTGCCATCAGTGAGTCGGTTTCGGGGTTCCACGAGCAGTACTTC
TRBV19	TRBJ2-5	15	-	-	CASSMGDRRWETQYF	TGTGCCAGTAGTATGGGCGATCGTCGATGGGAGACCCAGTACTTC
TRBV18	TRBJ1-4	14	-	-	CASSPSAAGEKLFF	TGTGCCAGCTCACCTTCCGCGGCTGGTGAAAAACTGTTTTTT
TRBV7-3	TRBJ1-1	13	-	-	CASSALGGGEAFF	TGTGCCAGCAGCGCTCTAGGGGGTGGTGAAGCTTTCTTT
TRBV28	TRBJ2-3	15	-	TRBD1	CASSSFGQGSDTQYF	TGTGCCAGCAGTTCCTTTGGACAGGGGTCAGATACGCAGTATTTT
TRBV4-2	TRBJ2-1	15	-	TRBD1	CASSRGTGGSNEQFF	TGTGCCAGCAGCCGAGGGACAGGGGGTTCCAATGAGCAGTTCTTC
TRBV5-1	TRBJ1-1	14	-	-	CASSFTGMNTEAFF	TGCGCCAGCAGCTTTACAGGGATGAACACTGAAGCTTTCTTT
TRBV5-1	TRBJ1-6	14	-	TRBD1	CASSLTGDNSPLHF	TGCGCCAGCAGCTTGACAGGGGATAATTCACCCCTCCACTTT
TRBV5-1	TRBJ2-1	16	-	-	CASSTFSGSRGNEQFF	TGCGCCAGCAGCACCTTTAGCGGATCACGGGGCAATGAGCAGTTCTTC